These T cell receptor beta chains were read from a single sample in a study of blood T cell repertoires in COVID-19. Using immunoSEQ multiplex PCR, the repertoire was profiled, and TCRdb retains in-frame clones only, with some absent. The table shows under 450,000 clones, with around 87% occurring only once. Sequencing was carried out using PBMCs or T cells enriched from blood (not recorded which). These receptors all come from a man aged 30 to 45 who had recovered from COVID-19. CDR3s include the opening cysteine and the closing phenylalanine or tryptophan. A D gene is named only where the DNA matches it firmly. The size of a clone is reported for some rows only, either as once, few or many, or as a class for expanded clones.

cdr3_nt: TGTGCCAGCAGCATTCCAGGCCCCTACGAGCAGTACTTC; cdr3_aa: CASSIPGPYEQYF; clone_size: once; j_call: TRBJ2-7; d_call: NA; v_call: TRBV21-1
cdr3_nt: TGTGCCATCAGTGAGTCCGGCAATCAGCCCCAGCATTTT; cdr3_aa: CAISESGNQPQHF; clone_size: once; j_call: TRBJ1-5; d_call: NA; v_call: TRBV10-3
cdr3_nt: TGTGCCAGCAGTCCTCCCAGAGGGGGCGAGAAGCCCGAAGCTTTCTTT; cdr3_aa: CASSPPRGGEKPEAFF; clone_size: once; j_call: TRBJ1-1; d_call: TRBD1; v_call: TRBV27
cdr3_nt: TGTGCCACCCTGACAGCCTATGGCTACACCTTC; cdr3_aa: CATLTAYGYTF; clone_size: NA; j_call: TRBJ1-2; d_call: NA; v_call: TRBV19
cdr3_nt: TGTGCCAGCAGCGAACAGGGGGCCGGTGGCTACACCTTC; cdr3_aa: CASSEQGAGGYTF; clone_size: NA; j_call: TRBJ1-2; d_call: TRBD1; v_call: TRBV7-9
cdr3_nt: TGTGCCAGCAGCTTAGTACAGCAAGAGACCCAGTACTTC; cdr3_aa: CASSLVQQETQYF; clone_size: NA; j_call: TRBJ2-5; d_call: NA; v_call: TRBV7-2
cdr3_nt: TGTGCCAGCAGTTACCCGACAGCCCTCGGCGGCACTGAAGCTTTCTTT; cdr3_aa: CASSYPTALGGTEAFF; clone_size: NA; j_call: TRBJ1-1; d_call: NA; v_call: TRBV6-5
cdr3_nt: TGCGCCAGCAGCCAAGTTCAGGGGACAGGGACGTACGAGCAGTACTTC; cdr3_aa: CASSQVQGTGTYEQYF; clone_size: once; j_call: TRBJ2-7; d_call: TRBD1; v_call: TRBV4-1
cdr3_nt: TGTGCCAGCAGTATGAGGTACCTCTCCGAGCAGTACTTC; cdr3_aa: CASSMRYLSEQYF; clone_size: NA; j_call: TRBJ2-7; d_call: NA; v_call: TRBV5-6
cdr3_nt: TGTGCCACCAGCAGCCTTACAGGGCGAAGCTATGGCTACACCTTC; cdr3_aa: CATSSLTGRSYGYTF; clone_size: NA; j_call: TRBJ1-2; d_call: NA; v_call: TRBV15
cdr3_nt: TGTGCCAGCAGCGATACAGGCTCTGGAAACACCATATATTTT; cdr3_aa: CASSDTGSGNTIYF; clone_size: NA; j_call: TRBJ1-3; d_call: NA; v_call: TRBV9